One and the same sample provided the 22 T cell receptor beta chains below, sequenced in a study of beta chain features in type 1 diabetes. Their antigens are not known. General study results and limits: Type 1 diabetes patients had moderately but significantly shorter TCRB CDR3s in all four CD4+ subsets.

Reverse transcription of all isolated RNA meant that expressed TCRB transcripts were sequenced. Method: immunoSEQ multiplex PCR; TCRdb's copy keeps in-frame clones and lacks some. The sample has 310,000 or so clones; roughly 8.8% are singletons. Sequences were obtained from central memory CD4+ T cells from blood. These receptor sequences come from a man younger than 40 with type 1 diabetes.

The chain joins TRBV5-6 to TRBJ2-3; maybe TRBD1 (7 bases). The V gene lost 4 bases and the J gene lost 0 bases, with 12 bases spanning the gap. Germline V CDR1 and CDR2: SGHDT, YYEEEE. The CDR3 is 15 amino acids. CDR3 sequence: CASSGGTVSTDTQYF. In nucleotides, the CDR3 is TGTGCCAGCAGCGGGGGGACAGTTAGCACAGATACGCAGTATTTT.

The rearrangement uses TRBV5-1 and TRBJ1-2; D gene unclear. V shed 2 bases and J shed 4 bases, with 18 bases lying between them. Per the germline V gene, CDR1 is SGHRS and CDR2 is YFSETQ. The CDR3 loop spans 16 amino acids. The CDR3 nucleotides read TGCGCCAGCAGCTTAGATTCCAAACCAGGATCCTATGGCTACACCTTC. Amino acid sequence: CASSLDSKPGSYGYTF.

The V and J genes are TRBV6-5 and TRBJ2-6; tentative D call: TRBD1 (6 bases). CDR1 and CDR2 (germline): MNHEY, SVGAGI. There are 15 residues in the CDR3. V was pared by 6 bases and J by 4 bases, with 13 bases between. The CDR3 DNA reads as TGTGCCAGCAGGACCAGGGGATCAGGGGCCAACGTCCTGACTTTC. Translating it yields CASRTRGSGANVLTF.

This clone came up a few times. The chain is built from TRBV5-1 and TRBJ2-6; 7 nucleotides line up with TRBD2. Germline V gene sequence: CDR1 SGHRS, CDR2 YFSETQ. The CDR3 contains 16 residues. The ends lost 3 bases at V and 2 bases at J; junction bases unmatched: 5. Here the CDR3 DNA reads TGCGCCAGCAGCTCCGGGACTAAAACTGGGGCCAACGTCCTGACTTTC. Protein sequence: CASSSGTKTGANVLTF.

This clone appeared a few times. The V gene is TRBV7-9, the J gene TRBJ2-5; possible D gene TRBD1, 6 bases. This CDR3 comprises 15 residues. The germline V gene has CDR1 SEHNR and CDR2 FQNEAQ (reference sequence). With 4 bases removed from V and 5 bases from J, the gap between germline ends came to 17 bases. CDR3 bases: TGTGCCAGCAGCTGGGTGGGGGCCCCAGGGGAGACCCAGTACTTC. Amino acid sequence: CASSWVGAPGETQYF.

This clone was observed many times. The chain combines TRBV28 with TRBJ2-1; D possibly corresponds to TRBD1 (5 bases). Trimming took 8 bases from V and 1 from J, leaving 12 bases between them. The CDR3 covers 14 residues. In germline, CDR1 is MDHEN, CDR2 SYDVKM. The CDR3 bases are TGTGCCAGCGGGTTGACAGCTTCCTACAATGAGCAGTTCTTC. This translates into CASGLTASYNEQFF.

The V call is TRBV5-1, the J call TRBJ2-3; D remains unclear. The length of the CDR3 is 14 residues. The V end lost 4 bases, the J end lost 2 bases, and 11 bases lay between the germline ends. CDR1 is SGHRS, CDR2 YFSETQ, per germline. The CDR3 here is CASSPGGVTDTQYF. In DNA form, the CDR3 reads TGCGCCAGCAGCCCAGGTGGGGTCACAGATACGCAGTATTTT.

This clone was found many times. CDR3 region: CASSRDRAIEAFF. The CDR3 DNA reads as TGTGCCAGCAGCCGGGACAGGGCGATCGAAGCTTTCTTT. This chain joins TRBV27 and TRBJ1-1; 9 positions agree with TRBD1. CDR3 length equals 13 residues. V lost 6 bases to trimming and J lost 8 bases; unmatched junction nucleotides: 7. Germline assignment: CDR1 MNHEY and CDR2 SMNVEV (reference sequence).

This clone was counted between two and nine times. The chain employs TRBV10-3 and TRBJ1-2, with 8 positions matching TRBD1. Per the germline V gene, CDR1 is ENHRY and CDR2 is SYGVKD. CDR3 length: 14 residues. V shed 2 bases, J shed 1 base, and the junction held 0 bases outside the gene matches. The CDR3 sequence: CAISEGQGNYGYTF. The CDR3 nucleotides read TGTGCCATCAGTGAGGGACAGGGTAACTATGGCTACACCTTC.

This clone has at least ten counts. The sample has other DNA sequences that encode this CDR3 too. The chain links TRBV20-1 to TRBJ2-1; perhaps TRBD1 as D (6 bases). The CDR3 runs 11 residues. Trimming shortened V by 4 bases and J by 9 bases, and 10 bases separated the two germline ends. Germline-derived CDR1 and CDR2 are DFQATT and SNEGSKA (reference sequence). CDR3 in amino acids: CSATRGGEQFF. DNA for the CDR3: TGCAGTGCTACACGAGGGGGTGAGCAGTTCTTC.

The V and J genes are TRBV6-6 and TRBJ2-4; the D gene could be TRBD1 or TRBD2 (5 bases each). V gave up 5 bases and J gave up 9 bases, with 14 bases separating them. This CDR3 spans 13 amino acids. Looked up from germline, CDR1 is MNHNY and CDR2 is SVGAGI (reference sequence). The CDR3: CASSGGRNTIQYF. CDR3 DNA sequence: TGTGCCAGCAGTGGGGGACGAAATACCATTCAGTACTTC.

This clone came up a few times. Here the CDR3 DNA reads TGTGCCAGCAGCTTAAATCTTCAGGTTATCTCTGGAAACACCATATATTTT. It yields the protein CASSLNLQVISGNTIYF. The chain joins TRBV7-2 to TRBJ1-3; D remains unclear. CDR3 length: 17 residues. Germline V lookup: CDR1 SGHTA, CDR2 FQGNSA. The V end was cut by 2 bases, the J end by 0 bases, with 14 bases between.

This sequence joins TRBV7-8 and TRBJ1-4; 8 bases are a match to TRBD1. Germline-derived CDR1 and CDR2 are SGHVS and FQNEAQ. V lost 4 bases and J lost 8; bases outside the gene matches: 9. This CDR3 contains 15 residues. The CDR3 here is CASSSEDRGGEKLFF. For the CDR3, the DNA is TGTGCCAGCAGCTCCGAAGACAGGGGCGGAGAAAAACTGTTTTTT.

The chain employs TRBV29-1 and TRBJ2-7, with a possible D match to TRBD1 (6 bases). The V end lost 4 bases, the J end lost 6 bases, and 16 bases lay between the germline ends. CDR1 is SQVTM, CDR2 ANQGSEA, per germline. CDR3 length: 13 residues. CDR3: CSVGQGSFREQYF. The CDR3 DNA follows: TGCAGCGTTGGGCAGGGGAGTTTTCGCGAGCAGTACTTC.

This chain connects TRBV19 to TRBJ1-2, with 8 bases that match TRBD1. The V gene end was trimmed by 5 bases and the J gene end by 6 bases; junction bases not matched to a gene: 8. Per germline, CDR1 LNHDA and CDR2 SQIVND (reference sequence). This CDR3 has 14 residues. The CDR3 reads CASSYSGQAHGYTF. CDR3 DNA sequence: TGTGCCAGTAGTTACTCGGGACAGGCACATGGCTACACCTTC.

The chain combines TRBV19 with TRBJ1-5; TRBD1 is a possible D gene (6 bases). The V and J ends lost 4 bases and 3 bases respectively, with 22 bases between them. The germline V gene encodes CDR1 LNHDA and CDR2 SQIVND (reference sequence). The CDR3 runs 18 residues. The CDR3 region has the DNA TGTGCCAGTAGTACCCAGGGGCACAGGGCGGGGTACAATCAGCCCCAGCATTTT. Translation gives CASSTQGHRAGYNQPQHF. Using reference TRBV19 and TRBJ1-5 for the parts outside the CDR3, the full variable domain is DGGITQSPKYLFRKEGQNVTLSCEQNLNHDAMYWYRQDPGQGLRLIYYSQIVNDFQKGDIAEGYSVSREKKESFPLTVTSAQKNPTAFYLCASSTQGHRAGYNQPQHFGDGTRLSIL.

The genes are TRBV7-9 and TRBJ2-1; D remains ambiguous. Germline V CDR1 and CDR2: SEHNR, FQNEAQ (reference sequence). V was shortened by 4 bases and J by 9 bases, with 10 bases between the two germline ends. CDR3 length: 12 residues. CDR3: CASSSRGGEQFF. In DNA form, the CDR3 reads TGTGCCAGCAGCTCCAGAGGCGGTGAGCAGTTCTTC.

The rearrangement joins TRBV6-6 to TRBJ2-7, with D perhaps TRBD2 (5 bases). In germline, CDR1 is MNHNY, CDR2 SVGAGI (reference sequence). This CDR3 contains 13 residues. Trimming removed 4 bases from V and 4 bases from J, with 11 bases in between. The CDR3 DNA reads TGTGCCAGCAGTTCCGGGAACCAATACGAGCAGTACTTC. It codes for CASSSGNQYEQYF.

At least ten counts were recorded for this clone. The rearrangement links TRBV25-1 to TRBJ2-1; D gene unclear. Looked up from germline, CDR1 is MGHDK and CDR2 is SYGVNS. This CDR3 contains 14 residues. The V gene lost 2 bases and the J gene lost 3 bases, with 8 bases spanning the gap. This chain's CDR3 is CASSEAGSYNEQFF. As DNA, the CDR3 is TGTGCCAGCAGTGAAGCAGGCAGCTACAATGAGCAGTTCTTC.

This clone was picked up a small number of times. V gene TRBV4-1 combines with J gene TRBJ2-5; D unclear. V was pared by 0 bases and J by 0 bases, with 5 bases between. Looked up from germline, CDR1 is MGHRA and CDR2 is YSYEKL. The CDR3 runs to 14 residues. CDR3 sequence (DNA): TGCGCCAGCAGCCAAGAGCTACACCAAGAGACCCAGTACTTC. This translates into CASSQELHQETQYF.

J is TRBJ1-6 and V is TRBV10-3; weak D call: TRBD1 (6 bases). The CDR3 is 13 residues long. CDR1 ENHRY and CDR2 SYGVKD come from the germline V gene. Trimming removed 8 bases from V and 4 bases from J, with 9 bases in between. Written as DNA, the CDR3 is TGTGCCATCCAACAGGGTTATAATTCACCCCTCCACTTT. Residues: CAIQQGYNSPLHF.

This clone was seen a few times. The V call is TRBV27, the J call TRBJ1-5; no definite D call. There are 15 residues in the CDR3. Germline CDR1 and CDR2: MNHEY and SMNVEV (reference sequence). V was trimmed by 6 bases and J by 5 bases, leaving 17 bases between them. The CDR3 here is CASRSAGVVDQPQHF. CDR3 bases: TGTGCCAGCAGGAGCGCAGGAGTCGTGGATCAGCCCCAGCATTTT.